This TCR beta chain derives from a study of cytomegalovirus exposure and HLA in healthy donors. The PCR made use of 60 Vbeta and 13 Jbeta primers. Some clones are missing from TCRdb's copy, which holds only in-frame ones; the method was immunoSEQ multiplex PCR. In the table there are about 150,000 clones, roughly 80% of which are singletons. Between the trimmed V and J ends, which lost 3 bases and 6 bases, there was a span of 8 bases. The CDR3 extends over 13 amino acids. In germline, CDR1 is MNHEY, CDR2 SMNVEV (reference sequence). The chain has TRBV27 and TRBJ2-2; D unresolved. The sequencing sample was made of PBMCs. The sequence was collected from a woman aged 50 to 60 in good health and CMV-seropositive. CDR3 coding DNA: TGTGCCAGCAGTTTTCGGCTAGCCGGGGAGCTGTTTTTT. This encodes CASSFRLAGELFF.